The text below deals with one TCR beta chain. Original methodology: Reference gene primer amplification gave estimated nucleated cell counts. Method: immunoSEQ multiplex PCR; TCRdb's copy keeps in-frame clones and lacks some. V, J and clone size were drawn from that table, and D and trimming were deduced from the DNA. This table holds about 130,000 clones, 75% to 90% found once. These data originate in a study of blood T cell repertoires in COVID-19. Across the whole study: Some COVID-19 samples were acute and others convalescent; all came from the United States, Italy and Spain. Nucleic acid was either cDNA or gDNA, and it came from T cells, B-cell-depleted T cells, or PBMCs.

During active infection, Seattle patients enrolled and were then monitored through disease. CDR3 size: 14 residues. Germline-derived CDR1 and CDR2 are SEHNR and FQNEAQ (reference sequence). V was clipped by 4 bases and J by 3 bases; unmatched bases: 2. The chain joins TRBV7-9 to TRBJ2-1, with TRBD2 matching 8 bases. This receptor was identified in a woman older than 75 with COVID-19, enrolled during active disease. Source material: peripheral blood. As DNA, the CDR3 is TGTGCCAGCAGCTACCGGGGGGGCTACAATGAGCAGTTCTTC. This codes for CASSYRGGYNEQFF.